The rows below give T cell receptor beta chains drawn from one sample of a study of T cells in Graves' hyperthyroidism and ophthalmopathy. TCRdb redid the calling of the multiplex PCR reads with MiXCR, one entry per CDR3 protein. Here the sample spans about 400,000 distinct CDR3 sequences, about 16% being singletons. Sequencing was carried out using blood. These receptors were obtained from a woman in her sixties with Graves' ophthalmopathy. CDR3s include the opening cysteine and the closing phenylalanine or tryptophan. Fields, in order: J gene, clone size, D gene, V gene, CDR3 DNA, CDR3 protein. A D gene is named only where the DNA matches it firmly. The size of a clone is reported for some rows only, either as once, few or many, or as a class for expanded clones.

j_gene: TRBJ2-3
abundance: many
d_gene: -
v_gene: TRBV11-1
CDR3nt: TGTGCCAGCAGCTTCTTGAGGAGCACAGATACGCAGTATTTT
CDR3aa: CASSFLRSTDTQYF

j_gene: TRBJ1-1
abundance: -
d_gene: -
v_gene: TRBV19
CDR3nt: TGTGCCAGTAGTGCAGAGTTGGGGACTGAAGCTTTCTTT
CDR3aa: CASSAELGTEAFF

j_gene: TRBJ1-1
abundance: many
d_gene: -
v_gene: TRBV6-6
CDR3nt: TGTGCCAGCAGTTACTTGGGAAACACTGAAGCTTTCTTT
CDR3aa: CASSYLGNTEAFF

j_gene: TRBJ2-1
abundance: -
d_gene: -
v_gene: TRBV25-1
CDR3nt: TGTGCCAGCAGTGAAGGACATCTCTTGAGCTCCTACAATGAGCAGTTCTTC
CDR3aa: CASSEGHLLSSYNEQFF

j_gene: TRBJ2-7
abundance: many
d_gene: TRBD1
v_gene: TRBV18
CDR3nt: TGTGCCAGCTCACCGCGTGGACAGGCTGTTTACGAGCAGTACTTC
CDR3aa: CASSPRGQAVYEQYF

j_gene: TRBJ2-7
abundance: many
d_gene: -
v_gene: TRBV28
CDR3nt: TGTGCCACACGCCGCTCCTACGAGCAGTACTTC
CDR3aa: CATRRSYEQYF

j_gene: TRBJ2-3
abundance: many
d_gene: -
v_gene: TRBV7-9
CDR3nt: TGTGCCAGCAGCTCAGCCCTCAGGGGGGAGTGGACAGATACGCAGTATTTT
CDR3aa: CASSSALRGEWTDTQYF

j_gene: TRBJ2-1
abundance: many
d_gene: -
v_gene: TRBV10-3
CDR3nt: TGTGCCATCAGTGAGCGGGGCGTTCTCAATGAGCAGTTCTTC
CDR3aa: CAISERGVLNEQFF

j_gene: TRBJ2-5
abundance: many
d_gene: TRBD2
v_gene: TRBV28
CDR3nt: TGTGCCAGCAGTTCCCGGGGACTAGCGGAAGAGACCCAGTACTTC
CDR3aa: CASSSRGLAEETQYF

j_gene: TRBJ2-2
abundance: many
d_gene: -
v_gene: TRBV20-1
CDR3nt: TGCAGTGCTAGGGCTTACGGAAACACCGGGGAGCTGTTTTTT
CDR3aa: CSARAYGNTGELFF

j_gene: TRBJ1-1
abundance: many
d_gene: -
v_gene: TRBV6-5
CDR3nt: TGTGCCAGCAGTTACTCGTTCGACACTGAAGCTTTCTTT
CDR3aa: CASSYSFDTEAFF

j_gene: TRBJ2-7
abundance: -
d_gene: TRBD1
v_gene: TRBV5-1
CDR3nt: TGCGCCAGCAGACTCGGGACAGGGGTCTACGAGCAGTACTTC
CDR3aa: CASRLGTGVYEQYF

j_gene: TRBJ2-6
abundance: few
d_gene: -
v_gene: TRBV28
CDR3nt: TGTGCCAGCAGTGGAAGGACACGGGATGGGGCCAACGTCCTGACTTTC
CDR3aa: CASSGRTRDGANVLTF

j_gene: TRBJ2-7
abundance: few
d_gene: TRBD1
v_gene: TRBV6-1
CDR3nt: TGTGCCAGCATTCCCACCCGGGACAGGGGGTACGAGCAGTACTTC
CDR3aa: CASIPTRDRGYEQYF

j_gene: TRBJ2-2
abundance: many
d_gene: TRBD2
v_gene: TRBV2
CDR3nt: TGTGCCAGCAAAGGCGGGAGCACCGGGGAGCTGTTTTTT
CDR3aa: CASKGGSTGELFF

j_gene: TRBJ2-3
abundance: many
d_gene: -
v_gene: TRBV24-1
CDR3nt: TGTGCCACCAGTGATCCTACGCCCCCCGCCCCGGGACACCTTAGCACAGATACGCAGTATTTT
CDR3aa: CATSDPTPPAPGHLSTDTQYF

j_gene: TRBJ1-2
abundance: -
d_gene: -
v_gene: TRBV5-6
CDR3nt: TGTGCCAGCAGCTTGGGGGATTCTGCCTATGGCTACACCTTC
CDR3aa: CASSLGDSAYGYTF

j_gene: TRBJ2-7
abundance: many
d_gene: -
v_gene: TRBV9
CDR3nt: TGTGCCAGCAGCGTAGATCCGAGGAGTAGAGACGAGCAGTACTTC
CDR3aa: CASSVDPRSRDEQYF

j_gene: TRBJ1-1
abundance: -
d_gene: -
v_gene: TRBV18
CDR3nt: TGTGCCAGCTCACCCCGACAGGTGGGTGACACTGAAGCTTTCTTT
CDR3aa: CASSPRQVGDTEAFF

j_gene: TRBJ2-7
abundance: -
d_gene: -
v_gene: TRBV10-2
CDR3nt: TGCGCCAGAAAACAGGGTTGGGAGCAGTACTTC
CDR3aa: CARKQGWEQYF

j_gene: TRBJ2-7
abundance: -
d_gene: -
v_gene: TRBV6-4
CDR3nt: TGTGCCAGCAGTTTGGGACCTTATTACGAGCAGTACTTC
CDR3aa: CASSLGPYYEQYF

j_gene: TRBJ2-7
abundance: many
d_gene: TRBD1
v_gene: TRBV3-1
CDR3nt: TGTGCCAGCAGCAAACAGGGGAGCTCCTACGAGCAGTACTTC
CDR3aa: CASSKQGSSYEQYF

j_gene: TRBJ1-6
abundance: few
d_gene: TRBD1
v_gene: TRBV28
CDR3nt: TGTGCCAGCAGTACGGGACAGGGGGCAAGGAGAAATTCACCCCTCCACTTT
CDR3aa: CASSTGQGARRNSPLHF

j_gene: TRBJ1-1
abundance: -
d_gene: TRBD1
v_gene: TRBV4-1
CDR3nt: TGCGCCAGCAGCCCAGGCCACAGGACAGGGAGGGGTGAAGCTTTCTTT
CDR3aa: CASSPGHRTGRGEAFF

j_gene: TRBJ1-2
abundance: many
d_gene: -
v_gene: TRBV20-1
CDR3nt: TGCAGTGCTAGCCCTTGGGATCCGCCTGGCTACACCTTC
CDR3aa: CSASPWDPPGYTF

j_gene: TRBJ2-3
abundance: many
d_gene: TRBD2
v_gene: TRBV7-2
CDR3nt: TGTGCCAGCAGCACGAGGACTAGCGGGAGAACAGATACGCAGTATTTT
CDR3aa: CASSTRTSGRTDTQYF

j_gene: TRBJ1-6
abundance: many
d_gene: -
v_gene: TRBV28
CDR3nt: TGTGCCAGCAGTTCGGACAGTCGCTCCTATAATTCACCCCTCCACTTT
CDR3aa: CASSSDSRSYNSPLHF

j_gene: TRBJ2-7
abundance: -
d_gene: TRBD2
v_gene: TRBV6-1
CDR3nt: TGTGCCAGCAGCGCGGGTCTAGCGGGCAACGAGAAGTACTTC
CDR3aa: CASSAGLAGNEKYF

j_gene: TRBJ2-7
abundance: many
d_gene: TRBD2
v_gene: TRBV28
CDR3nt: TGTGCCAGCAGAATAAATAGCGGGAGGGACGAGCAGTACTTC
CDR3aa: CASRINSGRDEQYF

j_gene: TRBJ1-3
abundance: few
d_gene: -
v_gene: TRBV12-3/TRBV12-4
CDR3nt: TGTGCCAGCAGCGTATCTGGCACCATATATTTT
CDR3aa: CASSVSGTIYF

j_gene: TRBJ2-7
abundance: many
d_gene: -
v_gene: TRBV12-5
CDR3nt: TGTGCTAGTGCCTACCCTATACACAGGGCCGCGGACGAGCAGTACTTC
CDR3aa: CASAYPIHRAADEQYF

j_gene: TRBJ1-4
abundance: -
d_gene: -
v_gene: TRBV12-3/TRBV12-4
CDR3nt: TGTGCCAGCAGGGACGGCGCTAATGAAAAACTGTTTTTT
CDR3aa: CASRDGANEKLFF

j_gene: TRBJ1-5
abundance: -
d_gene: -
v_gene: TRBV20-1
CDR3nt: TGCAGTGCTAGGGGGGGATATAGCAATCAGCCCCAGCATTTT
CDR3aa: CSARGGYSNQPQHF

j_gene: TRBJ2-2
abundance: few
d_gene: TRBD1
v_gene: TRBV20-1
CDR3nt: TGCAGTGCTAGAGATCCGAGACAGGGGAATACCGGGGAGCTGTTTTTT
CDR3aa: CSARDPRQGNTGELFF

j_gene: TRBJ2-2
abundance: -
d_gene: TRBD1
v_gene: TRBV28
CDR3nt: TGTGCCAGCAGCCCCCGAGGACAGGGTAACACCGGGGAGCTGTTTTTT
CDR3aa: CASSPRGQGNTGELFF

j_gene: TRBJ2-1
abundance: -
d_gene: TRBD1
v_gene: TRBV19
CDR3nt: TGTGCCAGTAGTCCCTCAGACAGGGGGCGCTTCTATGAGCAGTTCTTC
CDR3aa: CASSPSDRGRFYEQFF

j_gene: TRBJ2-7
abundance: -
d_gene: TRBD2
v_gene: TRBV6-1
CDR3nt: TGTGCCAGCAGTGAGTCAGGGACTAGTTCCTACGAGCAGTACTTC
CDR3aa: CASSESGTSSYEQYF

j_gene: TRBJ2-1
abundance: -
d_gene: -
v_gene: TRBV10-3
CDR3nt: TGTGCCATCAGTGTAGACCACAATGAGCAGTTCTTC
CDR3aa: CAISVDHNEQFF

j_gene: TRBJ2-1
abundance: few
d_gene: TRBD2
v_gene: TRBV28
CDR3nt: TGTGCCAGCAGTCCAGGGACTAGCGGGAGCCGGCAGTTCTTC
CDR3aa: CASSPGTSGSRQFF

j_gene: TRBJ2-1
abundance: few
d_gene: -
v_gene: TRBV5-1
CDR3nt: TGCGCCAGCAGCTTGGTCGCCGGCCGGTTAGGTGAGCAGTTCTTC
CDR3aa: CASSLVAGRLGEQFF

j_gene: TRBJ2-3
abundance: many
d_gene: TRBD2
v_gene: TRBV12-5
CDR3nt: TGTGCTAGTGGTGGACTAGCGGACCGCACAGATACGCAGTATTTT
CDR3aa: CASGGLADRTDTQYF

j_gene: TRBJ2-7
abundance: few
d_gene: -
v_gene: TRBV19
CDR3nt: TGTGCCAGTACTTATACAGGTTCCTCCTACGAGCAGTACTTC
CDR3aa: CASTYTGSSYEQYF

j_gene: TRBJ2-1
abundance: many
d_gene: TRBD1
v_gene: TRBV7-3
CDR3nt: TGTGCCAGCAGCCAAACCGGGACAGGGGGCTCGTATGAGCAGTTCTTC
CDR3aa: CASSQTGTGGSYEQFF

j_gene: TRBJ2-2
abundance: many
d_gene: -
v_gene: TRBV5-1
CDR3nt: TGTGCCAGCAGCTTAGGACGGAACACCGGGGAGCTGTTTTTT
CDR3aa: CASSLGRNTGELFF

j_gene: TRBJ2-5
abundance: many
d_gene: TRBD1
v_gene: TRBV5-6
CDR3nt: TGTGCCAGCAGCTTGGTCCGACAGGGTTTGGTGGGAGAGACCCAGTACTTC
CDR3aa: CASSLVRQGLVGETQYF

j_gene: TRBJ2-7
abundance: -
d_gene: TRBD2
v_gene: TRBV10-2
CDR3nt: TGCGCCAGCAGTGAGTCCAGCGGGGCCGTCTACGAGCAGTACTTC
CDR3aa: CASSESSGAVYEQYF

j_gene: TRBJ2-5
abundance: -
d_gene: TRBD1
v_gene: TRBV27
CDR3nt: TGTGCCAGCAGTGATTCTCGACAGGGGGCCCCAGCCCAAAAAGAGACCCAGTACTTC
CDR3aa: CASSDSRQGAPAQKETQYF

j_gene: TRBJ1-2
abundance: many
d_gene: -
v_gene: TRBV30
CDR3nt: TGTGCCTGGAGTGGTTCAGATGACTATGGCTACACCTTC
CDR3aa: CAWSGSDDYGYTF

j_gene: TRBJ2-3
abundance: many
d_gene: -
v_gene: TRBV7-2
CDR3nt: TGTGCCAGCAGCTTAGTTGGTACCCCTGGCACAGATACGCAGTATTTT
CDR3aa: CASSLVGTPGTDTQYF

j_gene: TRBJ2-6
abundance: -
d_gene: -
v_gene: TRBV12-3/TRBV12-4
CDR3nt: TGTGCCAGCATTGAGGATGGGGCCAACGTCCTGACTTTC
CDR3aa: CASIEDGANVLTF

j_gene: TRBJ2-1
abundance: -
d_gene: TRBD2
v_gene: TRBV12-3/TRBV12-4
CDR3nt: TGTGCCAGCACTCCGACTAGCGTCCCTCCGTCTGAGCAGTTCTTC
CDR3aa: CASTPTSVPPSEQFF

j_gene: TRBJ2-7
abundance: few
d_gene: TRBD2
v_gene: TRBV20-1
CDR3nt: TGCAGTGTATCAGGACTAGCGGGAACGGGCGAGCAGTACTTC
CDR3aa: CSVSGLAGTGEQYF